This T cell receptor beta chain was sequenced in a study of T cell changes during pregnancy in multiple sclerosis. Sequenced by immunoSEQ multiplex PCR; TCRdb stores in-frame clones only, minus some. The sample shows 35,000 to 45,000 clones, roughly 90% of them seen only once. The CDR3 is made up of 14 amino acids. Germline values: CDR1 SGHTA, CDR2 FQGNSA. The V and J ends lost 3 bases and 6 bases, in that order; junction bases with no gene match: 6. This clone occurred once. The J gene is TRBJ2-7, the V gene TRBV7-2; TRBD2 agrees at 9 bases. The origin of this receptor is a female donor in good health, enrolled as a control in a pregnancy study. The sequencing here drew on peripheral blood, taken in the third trimester of pregnancy. CDR3 nucleotides: TGTGCCAGCAGCTTGGCGGGGGGGACTAGCGAGCAGTACTTC. Residues: CASSLAGGTSEQYF.